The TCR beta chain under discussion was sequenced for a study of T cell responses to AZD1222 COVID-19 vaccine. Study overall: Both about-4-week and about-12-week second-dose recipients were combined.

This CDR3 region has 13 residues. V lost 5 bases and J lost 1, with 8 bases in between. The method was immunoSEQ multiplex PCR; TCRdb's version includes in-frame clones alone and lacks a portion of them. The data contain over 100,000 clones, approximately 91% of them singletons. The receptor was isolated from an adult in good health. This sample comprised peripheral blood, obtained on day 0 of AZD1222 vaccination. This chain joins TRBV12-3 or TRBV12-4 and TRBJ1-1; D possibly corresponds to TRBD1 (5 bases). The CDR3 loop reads CASSLGGNTEAFF. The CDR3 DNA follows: TGTGCCAGCAGTCTCGGGGGGAACACTGAAGCTTTCTTT.